These 26 T cell receptor beta chains originate from one sample sequenced in a study of cytomegalovirus exposure and HLA in healthy donors. The PCR used 60 Vbeta and 13 Jbeta primers. Assay used: immunoSEQ multiplex PCR; TCRdb lists only in-frame clones, some missing. There are 150,000 to 200,000 clones in the sample; almost 80% occur only once, and about 9.1% lies in the top ten. Sequenced sample: PBMCs. The receptors come from a man aged 18 to 29 in good health and CMV-seropositive.

The J gene is TRBJ1-2, the V gene TRBV6-5; 7 bases line up with TRBD1. This CDR3 contains 14 residues. Germline CDR1 and CDR2: MNHEY and SVGAGI. V was clipped by 8 bases and J by 5 bases; unmatched bases: 11. This CDR3 reads CASAGTERLYGYTF. The CDR3 DNA is TGTGCCAGCGCCGGGACAGAGAGACTTTATGGCTACACCTTC.

The V and J genes are TRBV29-1 and TRBJ1-1, with D perhaps TRBD1 (5 bases). Germline V gene lookup returns CDR1 SQVTM and CDR2 ANQGSEA. The CDR3 contains 13 residues. The V and J ends lost 3 bases and 2 bases respectively, with 10 bases between them. The CDR3 DNA reads TGCAGCGTTGATTTCGGGGGTAACACTGAAGCTTTCTTT. Protein product: CSVDFGGNTEAFF.

J is TRBJ2-5 and V is TRBV19; 9 bases are shared with TRBD1. With V trimmed by 6 bases and J by 4 bases, 9 bases remained unmatched. Looked up from germline, CDR1 is LNHDA and CDR2 is SQIVND (reference sequence). CDR3 length: 15 amino acids. The CDR3 loop is CASRGQGHGGETQYF. DNA of the CDR3: TGTGCCAGTAGGGGACAGGGCCATGGGGGAGAGACCCAGTACTTC. Looking up the rest from reference TRBV19 and TRBJ2-5 gives the full variable domain: DGGITQSPKYLFRKEGQNVTLSCEQNLNHDAMYWYRQDPGQGLRLIYYSQIVNDFQKGDIAEGYSVSREKKESFPLTVTSAQKNPTAFYLCASRGQGHGGETQYFGPGTRLLVL.

The rearrangement links TRBV4-2 to TRBJ1-3; no firm D call. The germline V gene encodes CDR1 LGHNA and CDR2 YNFKEQ. Trimming pared 2 bases from V and 3 bases from J, leaving 14 bases between. This CDR3 comprises 16 residues. CDR3 in amino acids: CASSQSISGVGNTIYF. CDR3 DNA sequence: TGTGCCAGCAGCCAATCGATTTCGGGAGTTGGAAACACCATATATTTT.

This chain joins TRBV2 and TRBJ2-7; 8 nucleotides match TRBD1. From germline, CDR1 is SNHLY and CDR2 FYNNEI. The V and J ends lost 8 bases and 0 bases, in that order; junction bases with no gene match: 15. This CDR3 has 17 amino acids. The CDR3 nucleotides read TGTGCCAGCTATGGACAGGGAATATTGCTGTCCTCCTACGAGCAGTACTTC. It codes for CASYGQGILLSSYEQYF. Combining the CDR3 with reference TRBV2 and TRBJ2-7 gives the whole variable domain EPEVTQTPSHQVTQMGQEVILRCVPISNHLYFYWYRQILGQKVEFLVSFYNNEISEKSEIFDDQFSVERPDGSNFTLKIRSTKLEDSAMYFCASYGQGILLSSYEQYFGPGTRLTVT.

This chain connects TRBV6-6 to TRBJ1-1; D is unclear. CDR3 length equals 13 residues. V was trimmed by 3 bases and J by 3 bases, leaving 8 bases between them. Germline loops: CDR1 MNHNY, CDR2 SVGAGI (reference sequence). The DNA of the CDR3 is TGTGCCAGCAGTTATAACCCAGACACTGAAGCTTTCTTT. It codes for CASSYNPDTEAFF.

V usage is TRBV5-1 and J usage is TRBJ1-4, with D perhaps matching TRBD1 (6 bases). The CDR3 extends over 14 amino acids. V shed 4 bases and J shed 5 bases, with 12 bases lying between them. Germline assignment: CDR1 SGHRS and CDR2 YFSETQ. The CDR3 region is CASSKWDTNEKLFF. In DNA, the CDR3 is TGCGCCAGCAGCAAATGGGACACAAATGAAAAACTGTTTTTT.

This rearrangement joins TRBV5-8 to TRBJ1-1; 7 bases are a match to TRBD1. The germline V gene encodes CDR1 SGHTS and CDR2 YDEGEE. The ends lost 1 base at V and 1 base at J; junction bases unmatched: 10. This CDR3 is 17 amino acids long. The CDR3: CASSLFAQGSGNTEAFF. CDR3 nucleotides: TGTGCCAGCAGCTTGTTTGCACAGGGGTCGGGGAACACTGAAGCTTTCTTT. Together with reference TRBV5-8 and TRBJ1-1, the CDR3 gives the full variable domain: EAGVTQSPTHLIKTRGQQATLRCSPISGHTSVYWYQQALGLGLQFLLWYDEGEERNRGNFPPRFSGRQFPNYSSELNVNALELEDSALYLCASSLFAQGSGNTEAFFGQGTRLTVV.

This clone was counted between two and nine times. V gene TRBV6-1 combines with J gene TRBJ1-1; 9 nucleotides match TRBD1. The CDR3 sequence is 14 residues long. The V gene end was trimmed by 6 bases and the J gene end by 6 bases; junction bases not matched to a gene: 8. Per germline, CDR1 MNHNS and CDR2 SASEGT. Here the CDR3 DNA reads TGTGCCAGCAGGGGACAGGGCATTTCGCCTGAAGCTTTCTTT. Translated: CASRGQGISPEAFF.

The chain employs TRBV9 and TRBJ2-3; no clear D gene. Germline CDR1 and CDR2: SGDLS and YYNGEE. Trimming removed 0 bases from V and 6 bases from J, with 11 bases in between. This CDR3 comprises 14 residues. CDR3 nucleotides: TGTGCCAGCAGCGTAGACAGTGGGTTTGATACGCAGTATTTT. It encodes CASSVDSGFDTQYF.

This rearrangement joins TRBV11-2 to TRBJ2-3; tentatively, D is TRBD2 (5 bases). V lost 3 bases to trimming and J lost 5 bases, with 18 bases between them. Germline CDR1 is SGHAT and CDR2 is FQNNGV. The CDR3 has 16 amino acids. This CDR3 is CASSFASRHRGDTQYF. As DNA, the CDR3 is TGTGCCAGCAGCTTTGCTAGCCGGCATAGAGGAGATACGCAGTATTTT.

This clone was counted a single time. J is TRBJ1-5 and V is TRBV6-1; no firm D call. Germline V lookup: CDR1 MNHNS, CDR2 SASEGT. CDR3 length equals 12 residues. V lost 4 bases and J 2 bases, leaving 3 bases between the germline ends. This CDR3 reads CASSVGNQPQHF. The CDR3 DNA sequence: TGTGCCAGCAGTGTAGGCAATCAGCCCCAGCATTTT.

The chain links TRBV29-1 to TRBJ2-7; D perhaps matches TRBD1 (7 bases). CDR1 is SQVTM, CDR2 ANQGSEA, per germline. This CDR3 is built from 14 residues. V gave up 4 bases and J gave up 3 bases, with 16 bases separating them. CDR3 nucleotide sequence: TGCAGCGTTGCGGGGGACAGTGATTACTACGAGCAGTACTTC. Translation gives CSVAGDSDYYEQYF.

J is TRBJ1-4 and V is TRBV7-8; D might be TRBD1 (6 bases). CDR3 length: 14 amino acids. V shed 0 bases and J shed 8 bases, with 10 bases lying between them. Germline CDR1 and CDR2: SGHVS and FQNEAQ. CDR3 in DNA: TGTGCCAGCAGCTTAGCGGGGCAGGGGGAAAAACTGTTTTTT. This translates into CASSLAGQGEKLFF. Full variable domain (missing parts from reference TRBV7-8 and TRBJ1-4): GAGVSQSPRYKVAKRGQDVALRCDPISGHVSLFWYQQALGQGPEFLTYFQNEAQLDKSGLPSDRFFAERPEGSVSTLKIQRTQQEDSAVYLCASSLAGQGEKLFFGSGTQLSVL.

The rearrangement uses TRBV19 and TRBJ2-1, with D tentatively TRBD2 (5 bases). Trimming pared 0 bases from V and 7 bases from J, leaving 10 bases between. There are 14 residues in the CDR3. The germline V gene has CDR1 LNHDA and CDR2 SQIVND (reference sequence). The CDR3 here is CASSIERPGNEQFF. The CDR3 nucleotides read TGTGCCAGTAGTATAGAGAGACCGGGGAATGAGCAGTTCTTC.

The chain joins TRBV7-6 to TRBJ2-2; 11 nucleotides match TRBD2. V lost 5 bases and J lost 5; bases outside the gene matches: 7. This CDR3 comprises 16 residues. Germline CDR1 and CDR2: SGHVS and FNYEAQ. CDR3 sequence: CASSELAGVRTGELFF. The CDR3 nucleotides read TGTGCCAGCAGCGAACTAGCGGGAGTACGGACCGGGGAGCTGTTTTTT.

This chain links TRBV27 with TRBJ1-2, with 9 bases identical to TRBD1. Germline CDR1 is MNHEY and CDR2 is SMNVEV (reference sequence). The CDR3 extends over 18 amino acids. V trimming: 1 base; J trimming: 3 bases; junction bases outside the gene matches: 12. CDR3 sequence reads: CASSLYGQGSVGDYGYTF. The DNA of the CDR3 is TGTGCCAGCAGTTTATACGGACAGGGGAGCGTCGGGGACTATGGCTACACCTTC.

The J gene is TRBJ1-2, the V gene TRBV7-9, with D hard to call. The germline V gene has CDR1 SEHNR and CDR2 FQNEAQ (reference sequence). V was cut by 3 bases and J by 0 bases, with 8 bases left in between. This CDR3 contains 14 residues. DNA of the CDR3: TGTGCCAGCAGCTTCCCGGGGACTAACTATGGCTACACCTTC. Its protein is CASSFPGTNYGYTF.

V gene TRBV5-1 combines with J gene TRBJ2-2; D unclear. This CDR3 has 13 residues. V was clipped by 3 bases and J by 3 bases, with 6 bases between them. CDR1 is SGHRS, CDR2 YFSETQ, per germline. CDR3 protein: CASSSQDTGELFF. The CDR3 DNA reads TGCGCCAGCAGCTCCCAGGACACCGGGGAGCTGTTTTTT. The full variable domain, its missing parts supplied by reference TRBV5-1 and TRBJ2-2, is KAGVTQTPRYLIKTRGQQVTLSCSPISGHRSVSWYQQTPGQGLQFLFEYFSETQRNKGNFPGRFSGRQFSNSRSEMNVSTLELGDSALYLCASSSQDTGELFFGEGSRLTVL.

The chain couples TRBV27 to TRBJ2-1; unclear D gene. CDR1 and CDR2 (germline): MNHEY, SMNVEV (reference sequence). This CDR3 comprises 16 residues. Trimming took 0 bases from V and 6 from J, leaving 15 bases between them. The CDR3, as DNA: TGTGCCAGCAGTTTATCGTTGGAGACTTTAGCCAATGAGCAGTTCTTC. It yields the protein CASSLSLETLANEQFF.

The chain is built from TRBV11-2 and TRBJ2-1; 7 positions match TRBD1. This CDR3 contains 14 residues. V shed 5 bases, J shed 4 bases, and the junction held 5 bases outside the gene matches. Germline CDR1 is SGHAT and CDR2 is FQNNGV. Written as DNA, the CDR3 is TGTGCCAGCAGCCGGACAGGATCTTACAATGAGCAGTTCTTC. Residues: CASSRTGSYNEQFF.

V and J are TRBV2 and TRBJ2-2; possible D gene TRBD1, 6 bases. The CDR3 covers 15 residues. Trimming removed 7 bases from V and 3 bases from J, with 15 bases in between. The germline gives CDR1 SNHLY, CDR2 FYNNEI. The CDR3 DNA reads TGTGCCAGCACCAATCCAGGGGTAGACACCGGGGAGCTGTTTTTT. This gives the protein CASTNPGVDTGELFF.

This chain uses TRBV29-1 with TRBJ2-7; 9 bases fit TRBD1. Germline V gives CDR1 SQVTM, CDR2 ANQGSEA. CDR3 size: 11 residues. With V trimmed by 8 bases and J by 5 bases, 4 bases remained unmatched. CDR3 sequence (DNA): TGCAGCCCCGGGACAGGGAACGAGCAGTACTTC. This translates into CSPGTGNEQYF.

The chain recombines TRBV2 with TRBJ2-7, with 10 bases fitting TRBD1. V lost 4 bases and J lost 4; bases outside the gene matches: 1. From germline, CDR1 is SNHLY and CDR2 FYNNEI. CDR3 size: 13 residues. CDR3 in DNA: TGTGCCAGCAGTGGGGACAGGGGATACGAGCAGTACTTC. This sequence encodes CASSGDRGYEQYF.

The table lists this clone with a few counts. Because it lacks the conserved phenylalanine or tryptophan at the end, this CDR3 is likely a read error. V usage is TRBV5-8 and J usage is TRBJ1-6, with 10 bases fitting TRBD1. The CDR3 loop spans 17 amino acids. The ends lost 4 bases at V and 8 bases at J; junction bases unmatched: 12. Germline assignment: CDR1 SGHTS and CDR2 YDEGEE. The CDR3 here is CASSPPGQGFGHSPLHL. CDR3 nucleotide sequence: TGTGCCAGCAGCCCGCCGGGACAGGGGTTTGGTCATTCACCCCTCCACCTT.

This CDR3 is CATTRGGWETQYF. CDR3 DNA: TGTGCCACCACCCGCGGTGGCTGGGAGACCCAGTACTTC. The chain couples TRBV11-2 to TRBJ2-5; D not resolved. V gave up 10 bases and J gave up 5 bases, with 17 bases separating them. Germline CDR1 reads SGHAT; CDR2 reads FQNNGV. This CDR3 region has 13 residues.